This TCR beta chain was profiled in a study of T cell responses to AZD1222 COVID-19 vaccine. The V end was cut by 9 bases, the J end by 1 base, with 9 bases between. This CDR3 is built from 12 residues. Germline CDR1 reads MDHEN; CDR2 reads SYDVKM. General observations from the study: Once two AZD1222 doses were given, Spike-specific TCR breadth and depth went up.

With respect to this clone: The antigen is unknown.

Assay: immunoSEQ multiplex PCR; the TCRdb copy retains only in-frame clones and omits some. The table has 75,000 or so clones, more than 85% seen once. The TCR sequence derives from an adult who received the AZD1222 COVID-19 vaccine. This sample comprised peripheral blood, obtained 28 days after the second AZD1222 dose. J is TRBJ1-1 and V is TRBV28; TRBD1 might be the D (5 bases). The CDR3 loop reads CARQGPNTEAFF. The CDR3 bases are TGTGCCAGGCAGGGTCCGAACACTGAAGCTTTCTTT.